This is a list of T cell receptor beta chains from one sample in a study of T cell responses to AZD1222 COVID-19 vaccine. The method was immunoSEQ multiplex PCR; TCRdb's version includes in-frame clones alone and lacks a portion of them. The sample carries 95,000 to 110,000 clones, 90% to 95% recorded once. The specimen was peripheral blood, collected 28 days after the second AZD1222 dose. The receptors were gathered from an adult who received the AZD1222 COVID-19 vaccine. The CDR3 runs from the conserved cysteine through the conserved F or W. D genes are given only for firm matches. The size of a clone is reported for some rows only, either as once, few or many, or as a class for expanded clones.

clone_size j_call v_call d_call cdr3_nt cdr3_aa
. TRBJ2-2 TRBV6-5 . TGTGCCAGCAGTTACTCTCCGAATACCGGGGAGCTGTTTTTT CASSYSPNTGELFF
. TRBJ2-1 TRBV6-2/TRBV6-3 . TGTGCCAGCAGTCCCAATGGGGAACAGTTCTTC CASSPNGEQFF
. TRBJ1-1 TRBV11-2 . TGTGCCAGCAGCTGGATCTCCTGGACGGTGAACACTGAAGCTTTCTTT CASSWISWTVNTEAFF
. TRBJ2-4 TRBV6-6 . TGTGCCAGCAGCCCGGGCGAGGGGCTAAAGAACATTCAGTACTTC CASSPGEGLKNIQYF
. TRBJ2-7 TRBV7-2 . TGTGCCAGCAGCCTTAGATTTGCGGTGAGCTCCTACGAGCAGTACTTC CASSLRFAVSSYEQYF
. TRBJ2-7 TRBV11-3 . TGTGCCAGCAGCTTAGGACCGCCGGCCTCCTACGAGCAGTACTTC CASSLGPPASYEQYF
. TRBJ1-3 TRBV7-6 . TGTGCCAGCAGCTTCATAGAGGGGGTCAGCTCTGGAAACACCATATATTTT CASSFIEGVSSGNTIYF
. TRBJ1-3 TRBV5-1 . TGCGCCAGCAGCTTGGACAGCCTTGGAAACACCATATATTTT CASSLDSLGNTIYF
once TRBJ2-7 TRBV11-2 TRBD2 TGTGCCAGCAGCCCTTGGGGGGGACTCTCCTACGAGCAGTACTTC CASSPWGGLSYEQYF
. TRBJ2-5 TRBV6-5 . TGTGCCAGCAGTCGGGGCTGGGAGGTAGAGACCCAGTACTTC CASSRGWEVETQYF
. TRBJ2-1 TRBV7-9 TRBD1 TGTGCCAGCAGCGAACAGGGGACTGAGCAGTTCTTC CASSEQGTEQFF
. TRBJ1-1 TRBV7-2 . TGTGCCAGCAGCTATCTGGGGGCGAACACTGAAGCTTTCTTT CASSYLGANTEAFF
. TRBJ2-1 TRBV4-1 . TGCGCCAGCAGCTTGCCCTTGGGTGAGCAGTTCTTC CASSLPLGEQFF
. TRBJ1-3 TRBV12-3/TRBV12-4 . TGTGCCAGCAGCCCTGGAAACACCATATATTTT CASSPGNTIYF
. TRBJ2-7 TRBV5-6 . TGTGCCAGCAGCTTCATGGGTTTTTACGAGCAGTACTTC CASSFMGFYEQYF
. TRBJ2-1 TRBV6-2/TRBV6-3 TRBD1 TGTGCCAGCAGTTACCCCGCCGGGACAGGGAGAAATGAGCAGTTCTTC CASSYPAGTGRNEQFF
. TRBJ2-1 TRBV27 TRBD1 TGTGCCAGCAGTATAACCGGGACAGGGTATGAGCAGTTCTTC CASSITGTGYEQFF
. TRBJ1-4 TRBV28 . TGTGCCAGCAGCCTCCGCCCAGCAACTAATGAAAAACTGTTTTTT CASSLRPATNEKLFF
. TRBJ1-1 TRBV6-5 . TGTGCCAGCAGTTACGCGGGACACACAGCCACTGAAGCTTTCTTT CASSYAGHTATEAFF
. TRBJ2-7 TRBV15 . TGTGCCACCAGCAGAAGAGGAGGCTACGAGCAGTACTTC CATSRRGGYEQYF
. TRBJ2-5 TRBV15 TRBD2 TGTGCCACCAGCAGAGATTGGACTAGTAAGGAGACCCAGTACTTC CATSRDWTSKETQYF
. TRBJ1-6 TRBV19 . TGTGCCAGTAGTATAGTGTATAATTCACCCCTCCACTTT CASSIVYNSPLHF
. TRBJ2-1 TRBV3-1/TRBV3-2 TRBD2 TGTGCCAGCAGCCAAGAAGGGACTAGCGGGAGCCATGAGCAGTTCTTC CASSQEGTSGSHEQFF